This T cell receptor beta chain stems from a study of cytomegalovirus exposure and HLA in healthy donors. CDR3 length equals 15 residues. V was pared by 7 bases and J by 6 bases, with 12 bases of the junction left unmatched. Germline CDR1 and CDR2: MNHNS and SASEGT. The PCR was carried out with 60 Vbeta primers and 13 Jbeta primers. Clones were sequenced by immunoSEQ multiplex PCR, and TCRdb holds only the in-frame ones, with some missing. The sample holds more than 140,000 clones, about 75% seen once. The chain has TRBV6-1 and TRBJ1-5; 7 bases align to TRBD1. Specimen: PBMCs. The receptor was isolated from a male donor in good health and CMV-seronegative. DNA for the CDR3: TGTGCCAGCAAAGGAGAAGGGGGCTTCGGTCAGCCCCAGCATTTT. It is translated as CASKGEGGFGQPQHF.